A single sample is the source of the 2 T cell receptor beta chains below, sequenced in a study of beta chain features in type 1 diabetes. Study findings and constraints: TCRB CDR3s were moderately but significantly shorter in Type 1 diabetes patients in all four CD4+ subsets.

The investigators reverse transcribed all of the isolated RNA, so they sequenced expressed TCRB transcripts. Assay: immunoSEQ multiplex PCR; the TCRdb copy retains only in-frame clones and omits some. The table lists under 850,000 clones, about an eighth of them singletons, with 0.022% in the top ten. These receptors' antigens are unknown. Material for sequencing was naive CD4+ T cells from blood. The receptor set was obtained from a man aged 18 to 30 with type 1 diabetes.

This clone was seen more than once but under ten times. The chain combines TRBV15 with TRBJ2-7; 11 bases line up with TRBD2. Unmatched junction bases numbered 12, after V lost 2 bases and J lost 9 bases. Germline CDR1 is LNHNV and CDR2 is YYDKDF (reference sequence). This CDR3 spans 16 amino acids. CDR3 sequence reads: CATSRNTGTSGLGQYF. CDR3 in DNA: TGTGCCACCAGCAGAAACACCGGGACTAGCGGCCTGGGGCAGTACTTC.

V and J are TRBV14 and TRBJ1-4, with TRBD1 as a possible D gene (6 bases). CDR3 length: 15 residues. Germline V gene data show CDR1 as SGHDN and CDR2 as FVKESK. Trimming cost V 2 bases and J 5 bases, with 12 bases left between them. CDR3 DNA: TGTGCCAGCAGCCAACGGCCAGGGACAAATGAAAAACTGTTTTTT. This codes for CASSQRPGTNEKLFF. Full variable domain (missing parts from reference TRBV14 and TRBJ1-4): EAGVTQFPSHSVIEKGQTVTLRCDPISGHDNLYWYRRVMGKEIKFLLHFVKESKQDESGMPNNRFLAERTGGTYSTLKVQPAELEDSGVYFCASSQRPGTNEKLFFGSGTQLSVL.